A single sample is the source of the 10 T cell receptor beta chains below, sequenced in a study of cytomegalovirus exposure and HLA in healthy donors. PCR used 60 Vbeta primers and 13 Jbeta primers. Sequencing used immunoSEQ multiplex PCR; TCRdb keeps in-frame clones, though not all of them. The sample contains nearly 200,000 clones, 82% of which appear only once. Input material: PBMCs. Every receptor here comes from a boy aged 2-15 years in good health and CMV-seronegative.

This clone was seen a handful of times. This chain connects TRBV4-3 to TRBJ2-7; D possibly corresponds to TRBD1 (5 bases). CDR1 is LGHNA, CDR2 YSLEER, per germline. This CDR3 is 15 amino acids long. Trimming cost V 0 bases and J 4 bases, with 13 bases left between them. The CDR3 nucleotides are TGCGCCAGCAGCCAAGATGGGGCCCAGGGTTACGAGCAGTACTTC. This gives the protein CASSQDGAQGYEQYF.

The J gene is TRBJ1-2, the V gene TRBV5-6; no reliable D call. Looked up from germline, CDR1 is SGHDT and CDR2 is YYEEEE. This CDR3 is 15 amino acids long. Trimming shortened V by 7 bases and J by 1 base, and 17 bases separated the two germline ends. The CDR3 DNA is TGTGCCAGCGCCTCTCGGCCGCGGAGTAACTATGGCTACACCTTC. This codes for CASASRPRSNYGYTF.

The chain links TRBV29-1 to TRBJ2-2; D may be TRBD2 (5 bases). This CDR3 is 12 amino acids long. Germline CDR1 is SQVTM and CDR2 is ANQGSEA. The CDR3 DNA reads TGCAGTGTCGGGAAGTTGGCCGGGGAGCTGTTTTTT. Encoded protein: CSVGKLAGELFF.

V is TRBV18 and J is TRBJ2-7; 7 bases match TRBD2. Germline assignment: CDR1 KGHSH and CDR2 LQKENI. Unmatched junction bases numbered 5, after V lost 2 bases and J lost 4 bases. CDR3 size: 14 residues. The CDR3 nucleotides read TGTGCCAGCTCACCAACGGCGGGGGTTTACGAGCAGTACTTC. It encodes CASSPTAGVYEQYF.

The chain links TRBV7-2 to TRBJ1-5, with D unresolved. With 7 bases removed from V and 3 bases from J, the gap between germline ends came to 16 bases. CDR1 is SGHTA, CDR2 FQGNSA, per germline. This CDR3 is built from 15 residues. The CDR3 DNA follows: TGTGCCAGCACGAGGCAGCCCTTATTCAATCAGCCCCAGCATTTT. It translates to CASTRQPLFNQPQHF.

The rearrangement joins TRBV9 to TRBJ2-1; TRBD2 aligns across 7 bases. The CDR3 covers 15 residues. Per germline, CDR1 SGDLS and CDR2 YYNGEE. The J segment lost 0 bases and the V segment lost 3 bases, leaving 3 bases of the junction unmatched. CDR3 in amino acids: CASSARGDSYNEQFF. The CDR3 DNA sequence: TGTGCCAGCAGCGCCCGGGGGGACTCCTACAATGAGCAGTTCTTC.

The chain combines TRBV18 with TRBJ1-4; D remains ambiguous. V lost 2 bases and J 0 bases, leaving 13 bases between the germline ends. There are 17 residues in the CDR3. Germline V gene data show CDR1 as KGHSH and CDR2 as LQKENI. Here the CDR3 DNA reads TGTGCCAGCTCACCATCTCGGGAAAGAACAACTAATGAAAAACTGTTTTTT. Protein: CASSPSRERTTNEKLFF.

The chain employs TRBV7-6 and TRBJ2-7; 8 positions agree with TRBD2. The CDR3 totals 18 residues. V was clipped by 0 bases and J by 2 bases; unmatched bases: 12. Per the germline V gene, CDR1 is SGHVS and CDR2 is FNYEAQ. The CDR3 sequence is CASSLAVGLNGGAYEQYF. The CDR3 DNA reads as TGTGCCAGCAGCTTAGCGGTGGGATTGAACGGGGGGGCCTACGAGCAGTACTTC.

DNA of the CDR3: TGTGCCAGCAGCCACGGACTGGTCAGTGAAAAACTGTTTTTT. It encodes CASSHGLVSEKLFF. J is TRBJ1-4 and V is TRBV6-1; D unresolved. Germline-derived CDR1 and CDR2 are MNHNS and SASEGT. The ends were cut back, 6 bases at V and 7 bases at J, with 15 bases in the middle. The CDR3 is 14 amino acids.

This chain links TRBV6-4 with TRBJ2-1; D not resolved. The CDR3 consists of 14 residues. CDR1 and CDR2 (germline): MRHNA, SNTAGT. Between the trimmed V and J ends, which lost 0 bases and 7 bases, there was a span of 10 bases. In nucleotides, the CDR3 is TGTGCCAGCAGTGACTCGCATGGCTTTAATGAGCAGTTCTTC. It translates to CASSDSHGFNEQFF.